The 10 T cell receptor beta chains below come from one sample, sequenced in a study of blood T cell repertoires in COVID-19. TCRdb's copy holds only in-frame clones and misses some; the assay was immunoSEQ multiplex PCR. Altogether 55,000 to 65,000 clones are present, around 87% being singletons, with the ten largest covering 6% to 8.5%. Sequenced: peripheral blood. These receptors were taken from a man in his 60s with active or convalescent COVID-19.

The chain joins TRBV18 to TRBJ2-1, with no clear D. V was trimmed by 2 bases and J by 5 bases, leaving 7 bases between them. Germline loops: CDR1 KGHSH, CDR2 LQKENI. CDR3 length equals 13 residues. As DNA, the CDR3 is TGTGCCAGCTCACCAACCCTAGACAATGAGCAGTTCTTC. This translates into CASSPTLDNEQFF.

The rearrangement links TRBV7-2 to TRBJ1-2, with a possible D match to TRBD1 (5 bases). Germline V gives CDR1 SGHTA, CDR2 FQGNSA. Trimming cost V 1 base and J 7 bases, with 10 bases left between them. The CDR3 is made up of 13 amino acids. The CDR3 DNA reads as TGTGCCAGCAGCTTAGGACAGTCGGGTGGCTACACCTTC. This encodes CASSLGQSGGYTF. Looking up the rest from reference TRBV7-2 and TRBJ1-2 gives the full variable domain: GAGVSQSPSNKVTEKGKDVELRCDPISGHTALYWYRQSLGQGLEFLIYFQGNSAPDKSGLPSDRFSAERTGGSVSTLTIQRTQQEDSAVYLCASSLGQSGGYTFGSGTRLTVV.

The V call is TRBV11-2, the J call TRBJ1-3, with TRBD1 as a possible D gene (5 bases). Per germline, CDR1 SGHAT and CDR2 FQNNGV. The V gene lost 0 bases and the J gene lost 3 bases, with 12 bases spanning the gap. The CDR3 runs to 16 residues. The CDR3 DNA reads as TGTGCCAGCAGCTTAGAAAACAGGATGTTTGGAAACACCATATATTTT. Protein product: CASSLENRMFGNTIYF.

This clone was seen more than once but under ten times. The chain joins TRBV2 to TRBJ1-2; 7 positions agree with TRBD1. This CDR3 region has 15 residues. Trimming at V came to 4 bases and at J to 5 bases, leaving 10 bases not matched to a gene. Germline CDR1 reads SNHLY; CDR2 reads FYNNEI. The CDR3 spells CASSGMGQPRYGYTF. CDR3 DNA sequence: TGTGCCAGCAGTGGAATGGGACAGCCACGTTATGGCTACACCTTC. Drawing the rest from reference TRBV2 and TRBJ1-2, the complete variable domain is EPEVTQTPSHQVTQMGQEVILRCVPISNHLYFYWYRQILGQKVEFLVSFYNNEISEKSEIFDDQFSVERPDGSNFTLKIRSTKLEDSAMYFCASSGMGQPRYGYTFGSGTRLTVV.

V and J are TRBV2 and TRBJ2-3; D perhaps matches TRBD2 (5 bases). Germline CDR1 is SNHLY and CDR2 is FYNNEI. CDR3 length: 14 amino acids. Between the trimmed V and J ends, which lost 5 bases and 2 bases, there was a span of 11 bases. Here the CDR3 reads CASSFSANTDTQYF. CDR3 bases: TGTGCCAGCAGTTTTAGCGCAAACACAGATACGCAGTATTTT.

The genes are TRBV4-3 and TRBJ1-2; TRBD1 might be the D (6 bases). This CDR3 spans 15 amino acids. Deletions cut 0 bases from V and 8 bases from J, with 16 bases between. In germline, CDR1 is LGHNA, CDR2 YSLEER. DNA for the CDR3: TGCGCCAGCAGCCAAGATTACGGGTACAGGGACGGCTACACCTTC. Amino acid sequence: CASSQDYGYRDGYTF.

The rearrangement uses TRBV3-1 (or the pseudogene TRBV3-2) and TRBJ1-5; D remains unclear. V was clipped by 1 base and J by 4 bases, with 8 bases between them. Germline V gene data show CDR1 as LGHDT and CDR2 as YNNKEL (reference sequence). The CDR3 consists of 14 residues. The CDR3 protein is CASSQGGRNQPQHF. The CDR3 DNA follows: TGTGCCAGCAGCCAAGGAGGCAGAAATCAGCCCCAGCATTTT.

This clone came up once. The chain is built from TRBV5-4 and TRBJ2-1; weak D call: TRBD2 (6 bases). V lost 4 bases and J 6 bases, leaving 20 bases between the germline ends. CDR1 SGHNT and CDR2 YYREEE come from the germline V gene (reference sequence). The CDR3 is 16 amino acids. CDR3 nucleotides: TGTGCCAGCAGCCCCTATCCCACTAGCATCGGCAATGAGCAGTTCTTC. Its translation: CASSPYPTSIGNEQFF. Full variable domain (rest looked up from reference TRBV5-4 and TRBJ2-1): ETGVTQSPTHLIKTRGQQVTLRCSSQSGHNTVSWYQQALGQGPQFIFQYYREEENGRGNFPPRFSGLQFPNYSSELNVNALELDDSALYLCASSPYPTSIGNEQFFGPGTRLTVL.

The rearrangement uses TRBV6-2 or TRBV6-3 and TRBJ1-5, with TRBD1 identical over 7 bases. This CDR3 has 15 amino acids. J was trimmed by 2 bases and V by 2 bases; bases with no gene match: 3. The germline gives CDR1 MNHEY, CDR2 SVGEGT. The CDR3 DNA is TGTGCCAGCAGTTACGGAGGGGGCGGCAATCAGCCCCAGCATTTT. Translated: CASSYGGGGNQPQHF.

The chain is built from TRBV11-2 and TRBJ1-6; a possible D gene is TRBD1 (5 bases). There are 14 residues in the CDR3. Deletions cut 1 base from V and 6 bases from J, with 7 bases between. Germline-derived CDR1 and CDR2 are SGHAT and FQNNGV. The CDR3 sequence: CASSLGTRNSPLHF. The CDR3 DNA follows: TGTGCCAGCAGCTTAGGGACACGTAATTCACCCCTCCACTTT.